What follows describes a single T cell receptor (beta chain). The data derive from a study of blood T cell repertoires in COVID-19. The overall study: Sites across the United States, Italy and Spain contributed samples from acute and convalescent COVID-19.

What the recovered Cohort 3 donors had was two negative PCRs, clearance, or symptom resolution. Clones were read by immunoSEQ multiplex PCR, and TCRdb kept only the in-frame ones, dropping some. Of 280,000 or so clones listed, roughly 85% are singletons. Between the trimmed V and J ends, which lost 3 bases and 1 base, there was a span of 7 bases. CDR3 length: 14 residues. Germline loops: CDR1 KGHSH, CDR2 LQKENI. The chain employs TRBV18 and TRBJ1-5; no clear D. Input material: PBMCs or T cells enriched from blood (not recorded which). This sequence originates from a woman in her thirties or forties who had recovered from COVID-19. CDR3 DNA sequence: TGTGCCAGCTCACCCAACCGGAGCAATCAGCCCCAGCATTTT. It specifies CASSPNRSNQPQHF. Variable domain in full (rest from reference TRBV18 and TRBJ1-5): NAGVMQNPRHLVRRRGQEARLRCSPMKGHSHVYWYRQLPEEGLKFMVYLQKENIIDESGMPKERFSAEFPKEGPSILRIQQVVRGDSAAYFCASSPNRSNQPQHFGDGTRLSIL.